Following are 21 T cell receptor beta chains from one sample sequenced in a study of CD8+ T cells in alopecia areata. In each case, RNA was isolated and then reverse transcribed into cDNA as the sequencing template. Assay used: immunoSEQ multiplex PCR; TCRdb lists only in-frame clones, some missing. The sample records 100,000 to 140,000 clones, roughly 89% being singletons. Specified treatment: oral pan-JAK inhibitor, 5-10 mg twice daily. The sequenced sample was CD8+ T cells sorted from blood, obtained at week 24, from a patient treated with tofacitinib. These receptors all stem from a human donor with alopecia areata.

The CDR3 reads CASSDRAKRDTQYF. The DNA for the CDR3 is TGTGCCAGCAGCGACAGGGCCAAGAGGGATACGCAGTATTTT. The chain carries TRBV9 and TRBJ2-3; maybe TRBD1 (6 bases). Germline lookup yields CDR1 SGDLS and CDR2 YYNGEE. Trimming shortened V by 3 bases and J by 6 bases, and 14 bases separated the two germline ends. The CDR3 runs 14 residues.

The genes are TRBV28 and TRBJ1-5; a weak D match, TRBD1 (6 bases). Germline assignment: CDR1 MDHEN and CDR2 SYDVKM. The CDR3 loop spans 15 amino acids. V was cut by 4 bases and J by 4 bases, with 14 bases left in between. CDR3 nucleotides: TGTGCCAGCAGTTCAGAAAACAGGGTTAATCAGCCCCAGCATTTT. Protein product: CASSSENRVNQPQHF.

This chain uses TRBV5-1 with TRBJ2-1, with TRBD1 matching 9 bases. CDR3 length: 18 residues. J lost 0 bases, V lost 7 bases, and 14 bases had no gene match. CDR1 is SGHRS and CDR2 is YFSETQ in the germline V gene. CDR3 nucleotide sequence: TGCGCCAGCGGAGATGGGACAGGGTACCGGAGCTCCTACAATGAGCAGTTCTTC. It specifies CASGDGTGYRSSYNEQFF.

This chain connects TRBV30 to TRBJ2-7; the match to TRBD1 covers 9 bases. Unmatched junction bases numbered 7, after V lost 5 bases and J lost 5 bases. CDR3 length: 13 residues. CDR1 and CDR2 from the germline V gene are GTSNPN and SVGIG (reference sequence). CDR3 amino acids: CAWGSGQGDEQYF. The CDR3 DNA reads as TGTGCCTGGGGGTCGGGACAGGGTGACGAGCAGTACTTC. Full variable domain (rest looked up from reference TRBV30 and TRBJ2-7): SQTIHQWPATLVQPVGSPLSLECTVEGTSNPNLYWYRQAAGRGLQLLFYSVGIGQISSEVPQNLSASRPQDRQFILSSKKLLLSDSGFYLCAWGSGQGDEQYFGPGTRLTVT.

The gene calls are TRBV7-3 and TRBJ2-2; perhaps TRBD2 as D (5 bases). The CDR3 loop spans 13 amino acids. V gave up 3 bases and J gave up 5 bases, with 7 bases separating them. Germline lookup yields CDR1 SGHTA and CDR2 FQGTGA. CDR3 coding DNA: TGTGCCAGCAGCTTCGGGGTAACCGGGGAGCTGTTTTTT. It is translated as CASSFGVTGELFF.

This chain uses TRBV6-6 with TRBJ1-4, with no clear D. This CDR3 has 15 residues. Deletions cut 5 bases from V and 5 bases from J, with 15 bases between. Germline values: CDR1 MNHNY, CDR2 SVGAGI (reference sequence). This chain's CDR3 is CASSRLVGMNEKLFF. CDR3 bases: TGTGCCAGCAGTCGCCTCGTGGGAATGAATGAAAAACTGTTTTTT.

The chain couples TRBV5-1 to TRBJ2-5; D may correspond to TRBD1 or TRBD2 (5 bases each). CDR3 length equals 11 residues. Germline V gene lookup returns CDR1 SGHRS and CDR2 YFSETQ. Trimming left V 4 bases short and J 5 bases short, with 6 bases between. Here the CDR3 reads CASSRDETQYF. The CDR3 coding sequence is TGCGCCAGCAGCCGGGACGAGACCCAGTACTTC.

V and J are TRBV2 and TRBJ1-5; no definite D call. Germline CDR1 reads SNHLY; CDR2 reads FYNNEI. The germline V and J ends were trimmed by 7 bases and 5 bases, with 9 bases remaining between them. This CDR3 has 12 residues. CDR3 in amino acids: CASIKRDQPQHF. The CDR3 bases are TGTGCCAGCATAAAGAGAGATCAGCCCCAGCATTTT.

The chain couples TRBV6-5 to TRBJ2-7; 7 bases are a match to TRBD2. The CDR3 length is 15 residues. The V gene end was trimmed by 7 bases and the J gene end by 3 bases; junction bases not matched to a gene: 12. CDR1 is MNHEY, CDR2 SVGAGI, per germline. The CDR3 DNA is TGTGCCAGCACTCCCGGGACTACCCCAGACTACGAGCAGTACTTC. Translating gives CASTPGTTPDYEQYF.

The CDR3: CASSEFVLWTSGANVLTF. Written as DNA, the CDR3 is TGTGCCAGCAGTGAATTCGTGCTGTGGACGTCTGGGGCCAACGTCCTGACTTTC. The gene calls are TRBV6-1 and TRBJ2-6; D is unclear. CDR3 size: 18 residues. V shed 2 bases and J shed 1 base, with 15 bases lying between them. Germline CDR1 is MNHNS and CDR2 is SASEGT.

The chain recombines TRBV5-1 with TRBJ1-6; TRBD1 agrees at 8 bases. Looked up from germline, CDR1 is SGHRS and CDR2 is YFSETQ. The V gene end was trimmed by 4 bases and the J gene end by 5 bases; junction bases not matched to a gene: 11. The CDR3 loop spans 17 amino acids. Written as DNA, the CDR3 is TGCGCCAGCAGCCCCCGCCCGACAGGGGCTAATAATTCACCCCTCCACTTT. Translation: CASSPRPTGANNSPLHF. The full variable domain, completed using reference TRBV5-1 and TRBJ1-6, is KAGVTQTPRYLIKTRGQQVTLSCSPISGHRSVSWYQQTPGQGLQFLFEYFSETQRNKGNFPGRFSGRQFSNSRSEMNVSTLELGDSALYLCASSPRPTGANNSPLHFGNGTRLTVT.

This rearrangement joins TRBV29-1 to TRBJ2-3; D ambiguous. The CDR3 runs to 11 residues. V dropped 5 bases and J dropped 6 bases, with 9 bases sitting between them. Germline V lookup: CDR1 SQVTM, CDR2 ANQGSEA. This CDR3 is CSVLVWDTQYF. For the CDR3, the DNA is TGCAGCGTTCTTGTTTGGGATACGCAGTATTTT.

The table lists this clone with a count of one. The V and J genes are TRBV15 and TRBJ2-3; TRBD1 is a possible D gene (6 bases). The CDR3 runs 14 residues. V lost 0 bases and J lost 4, with 8 bases in between. Germline assignment: CDR1 LNHNV and CDR2 YYDKDF (reference sequence). The CDR3 nucleotides are TGTGCCACCAGCAGAGAACAGGGTTCAGATACGCAGTATTTT. Residues: CATSREQGSDTQYF.

The V gene is TRBV4-3, the J gene TRBJ2-5, with 11 positions matching TRBD2. The CDR3 is 16 amino acids. Germline V gene lookup returns CDR1 LGHNA and CDR2 YSLEER. V trimming: 0 bases; J trimming: 2 bases; junction bases outside the gene matches: 2. DNA of the CDR3: TGCGCCAGCAGCCAAGATTGGACTAGCGGGCAAGAGACCCAGTACTTC. Protein product: CASSQDWTSGQETQYF.

The chain uses TRBV7-9 and TRBJ2-7, with 12 bases matching TRBD1. J was trimmed by 5 bases and V by 5 bases; bases with no gene match: 10. This CDR3 region has 16 residues. Germline V gene sequence: CDR1 SEHNR, CDR2 FQNEAQ (reference sequence). The CDR3 is CASSPYPGQGAHEQYF. The CDR3 DNA follows: TGTGCCAGCAGCCCATACCCGGGACAGGGGGCTCACGAGCAGTACTTC.

In regard to this clone: One junction end disagrees with the germline gene, perhaps due to a read error. This chain joins TRBV29-1 and TRBJ2-7; 11 bases line up with TRBD1. CDR1 is SQVTM and CDR2 is ANQGSEA in the germline V gene. This CDR3 has 14 residues. CDR3 coding DNA: TGCAGCGCCCATGGGACAGGGGGTACCTACGAGCAGCACTTC. Its translation is CSAHGTGGTYEQHF.

The J gene is TRBJ2-2, the V gene TRBV5-1; D is undetermined. CDR1 and CDR2 (germline): SGHRS, YFSETQ. V lost 0 bases, J lost 2 bases, and 14 bases lay in between. The CDR3 covers 17 residues. The CDR3 here is CASSLGWQALNTGELFF. Written as DNA, the CDR3 is TGCGCCAGCAGCTTGGGTTGGCAGGCACTAAACACCGGGGAGCTGTTTTTT.

This clone occurred once. This sequence joins TRBV6-5 and TRBJ2-7; 7 nucleotides match TRBD2. The V gene's germline CDR1 is MNHEY and CDR2 SVGAGI. CDR3 size: 13 residues. The V segment lost 5 bases and the J segment 3 bases; nucleotides outside the gene matches: 4. The CDR3 DNA reads as TGTGCCAGCAGTCCCCGGGACTACTACGAGCAGTACTTC. Translated: CASSPRDYYEQYF.

The V and J genes are TRBV4-3 and TRBJ2-3; unclear D gene. V was trimmed by 0 bases and J by 10 bases, leaving 20 bases between them. In germline, CDR1 is LGHNA, CDR2 YSLEER. This CDR3 comprises 16 residues. Here the CDR3 reads CASSQDRVSIRRAQYF. The CDR3 region has the DNA TGCGCCAGCAGCCAAGATAGAGTGTCTATTAGAAGGGCGCAGTATTTT.

V and J are TRBV13 and TRBJ1-2; unclear D gene. CDR1 and CDR2 (germline): PRHDT, FYEKMQ (reference sequence). This CDR3 has 15 residues. Deletions cut 4 bases from V and 0 bases from J, with 12 bases between. CDR3 residues: CASSSGGYSNYGYTF. The CDR3 DNA follows: TGTGCCAGCAGCTCAGGCGGCTATTCTAACTATGGCTACACCTTC.

In nucleotides, the CDR3 is TGTGCCAGCAGCCCGACGCGCGGGGAGCTGTTTTTT. Translated: CASSPTRGELFF. This chain connects TRBV6-5 to TRBJ2-2; no firm D call. Deletions cut 6 bases from V and 7 bases from J, with 9 bases between. This CDR3 contains 12 residues. The germline CDR1 and CDR2 sequences are MNHEY and SVGAGI.